The source of this T cell receptor beta chain is a study of T-cell memory formation after mild COVID-19. Study conclusions and caveats: Some SARS-CoV-2-responding clones were already detected in memory before infection.

As concerns this clonotype: Its antigen is not known.

Employing constant-segment primers, 5'RACE generated TCR alpha and TCR beta cDNA libraries bearing sample barcodes and UMIs. One entry per CDR3 protein, called by TCRdb with MiXCR from the 5' RACE reads. The sample lists fewer than 95,000 distinct CDR3 sequences; less than 15% were seen once. V lost 5 bases to trimming and J lost 3 bases, with 4 bases between them. The CDR3 is 11 amino acids. Germline loops: CDR1 MNHEY, CDR2 SVGEGT. The sequenced material came from PBMCs or a T cell subset sorted from them (not recorded which). The rearrangement uses TRBV6-2 or TRBV6-3 and TRBJ2-5; D unresolved. This clonotype was sampled from a man younger than 35 who had mild COVID-19 (a few samples of this study predate the infection). Cell type and time point are not known. The CDR3 loop is CASSTEETQYF. CDR3 bases: TGTGCCAGCAGTACAGAAGAGACCCAGTACTTC.